This T cell receptor (beta chain) stems from a study of cytomegalovirus exposure and HLA in healthy donors (TCRdb year 2017). The study in broad terms: An earlier analysis of several hundred of the donors reported 250 to 300 Gb of sequence data and 120 million or so unique TCR beta sequences from 150 million to 200 million T cells. Donor age, sex, ethnicity and CMV serostatus were collected together with the repertoire data. Because of strong linkage in the cohort, a handful of DR-DQ haplotypes were treated as single units for association and clustering. Of the 300 to 400 genotyped donors, 81% fell in the genetic ancestry cluster associated with self-reported Caucasian donors. The study aimed to test whether signatures of past pathogen exposure could be identified by cataloging public T cell receptors. Among some 410 genotyped donors of the cohort, an average of roughly 230,000 unique TCR beta nucleotide sequences was sequenced per donor, of which about 19% were non-productive. An earlier analysis of approximately 630 of the donors applied high-throughput TCR beta sequencing to assess whether each TCR beta V gene segment acted as functional or pseudogenic. A separate validation cohort of 100 to 150 different subjects was used in addition to the approximately 670-subject first cohort. HLA typing included class I and class II loci at four-digit resolution. A later genetic analysis used genome-wide SNP genotypes for about 60% of the roughly 670 donors, treating that subset as a discovery cohort. High-throughput TCR immunosequencing, statistical association of individual TCRs with disease status, and machine learning were combined to predict cytomegalovirus infection status. All discovery cohort repertoires had been generated using a single sequencing platform. To study patterns of TCR occurrence, a later analysis re-analyzed previously published TCR beta repertoires from 600 to 750 donors and added high-resolution HLA genotyping. Using immunosequencing, the study profiled T cell repertoires from fewer than 850 subjects and related those repertoires to cytomegalovirus serostatus. The number of donors typed differed by locus, with about 629-630 for A, B, C, DRB1 and DQB1, 522 for DQA1, nearly 610 for DPA1, and some 440 for DPB1. Rather than using new phenotypic data, the later analysis identified candidate immune exposures from TCR beta sequences and from how often those sequences occurred across donors. About 300 gigabases of sequencing data and tens of millions of unique TCR sequences were included in an early release covering 550 to 800 HLA-typed donors.

Libraries came from the immunoSEQ multiplex PCR assay. For the multiplex PCR, a mixture combining 60 forward primers for TCR Vbeta segments and 13 reverse primers for TCR Jbeta segments was used. The CDR3 region of rearranged TCR beta genes was amplified from genomic DNA by a multiplex PCR assay. The Illumina HiSeq System was used to sequence the amplified TCR beta libraries as 87-base-pair reads. Turning to the authors' computational methods: A later analysis tallied about 77 million unique TCR beta chains across the 610 or so repertoires, and about 10 million of those chains were shared by two or more donors. To remove PCR and sequencing errors, raw reads were error-corrected and collapsed into unique sequences using a nearest-neighbor algorithm that merged closely related sequences. V, D and J gene segments were assigned by aligning CDR3 sequences to IMGT reference sequences. For a sequence to be retained, a match of at least six nucleotides to both a V gene segment and a J gene segment was required. Rearrangements were classified as productive when the CDR3 lacked stop codons and remained in frame with V and J, and all other rearrangements were classified as non-productive. Following IMGT convention, CDR3 was defined as the stretch from the second conserved V-encoded cysteine to the conserved J-encoded phenylalanine. The earlier analysis of around 640 of the donors excluded sequences that lacked an unambiguous match to a single V gene segment. An earlier analysis of about 600 of the donors called V segments functional above 56.7% productive rearrangements and segregating when the between-donor standard deviation exceeded 5%. A statistical classification framework was built to diagnose cytomegalovirus status from the catalog of TCR beta chain sequences. In a later analysis, V and J genes were assigned by comparing TCR nucleotide sequences against IMGT/GENE-DB human TR gene sequences. Using the TCRdist pipeline, a later analysis assigned CDR3 sequences along with most-parsimonious VDJ recombination scenarios. In a later analysis, every TCR beta chain was defined by the combination of its CDR3 amino acid sequence and its V-gene family, and reads without a unique V-gene family were dropped. As a way to deal with suspected cross-contamination and a sequencing artifact, a later analysis dropped 500 to 700 nucleotide sequences that were highly shared and had low generation probability. A later analysis calculated a clonal expansion index for each public chain from normalized within-repertoire ranks of inferred template counts. Generation probabilities in a later analysis came from a VDJ recombination model fitted to out-of-frame rearrangements, and those results were checked against IGoR. In a later analysis, TCR-TCR, TCR-HLA and TCR-CMV co-occurrence was scored with hypergeometric tests, and a repertoire-size bias correction was applied to TCR pairs. A later analysis estimated false discovery rates by permuting HLA or CMV assignments 20 times. In a later analysis, co-occurring TCRs were grouped using DBSCAN, with TCRdist sequence similarity added in when clustering inside HLA-allele-positive subsets. Repertoires with fewer than 30,000 or more than 120,000 public chains were left out of co-occurrence clustering, as were five repertoires with anomalous nucleotide sharing. In TCRdb, the immuneACCESS table is reduced to in-frame sequences with V and J assigned. These tables do not hold every clone; where another copy was compared, an unresolved V gene accounts for under half, and the others remain unexplained. V and J calls and clone size are copied from that table; D and trimming were computed from the DNA. For this sample there are about 130,000 clones; about 80% appear just once. The biggest ten clones account for about a tenth of the sample.

On the study overall, not on this receptor specifically: In a later analysis, most CMV-associated TCR beta chains were found to appear HLA-restricted, with HLA associations seemingly driven largely by CMV exposure. A total of 150 or so TCR beta chains were listed by the study as associated with cytomegalovirus. Three of the identified cytomegalovirus-associated TCR beta chains were confirmed in vitro to be specific for cytomegalovirus antigens. Specific HLA alleles were associated with 15,000 to 20,000 TCR beta sequences at a false discovery rate of 0.05 in a later analysis. A group of highly shared sequence variants was considered likely to be a technical artifact of the sequencing pipeline. In a later analysis, TCR association rates were found to vary across HLA loci, with the most associated TCRs seen for DRB1 alleles and the fewest for HLA-C alleles. The classifier was reported to diagnose cytomegalovirus status with high specificity and sensitivity in both the original cohort and the validation cohort. Most TCR sequences were seen in very few donors, while some public TCRs were found in many individuals. V-gene and J-gene trimming of TCR beta chains was associated with a missense DCLRE1C variant in a later genetic analysis, and the association was replicated in an independent cohort. A later genetic analysis reported fewer N-insertions in productive TCRs among donors in an Asian-associated ancestry cluster than the roughly 720-donor mean. Some IMGT-functional V segments, including TRBV6-2 and TRBV6-3, could not be distinguished by the 87-base-pair reads and were therefore excluded. A later analysis reported that several top co-occurrence clusters appeared linked to parvovirus B19, influenza, CMV and Epstein-Barr virus. When HLA alleles, especially DR and DQ, strongly co-occurred, TCR associations were difficult to assign to individual alleles. A further reported finding was that TCR beta sequences accurately predicted the HLA-A and HLA-B alleles for most subjects in the first cohort. The only immune exposure information available for the cohort was CMV serostatus. The earlier analysis of approximately 540 of the donors excluded 15 to 20 rarely observed V segments, including chromosome 9 orphons, because counts were too low. Correlated functional status among segregating V segments might be attributable to linkage disequilibrium, but an unknown experimental factor could not be ruled out. The authors suggested that the approach could potentially be extended to other disease states and immunological phenotypes. The cohort was sequenced for TCR beta chains only, and without alpha or paired-chain data the features that could be detected were limited. In an earlier analysis of about 600 of the donors, most TCR beta V segments appeared in productive rearrangements about 90% or about 30% of the time, broadly matching IMGT annotations. Sequencing depth was assumed to be roughly uniform across donors in the presence/absence analyses, though that assumption may not hold. In a later analysis, HLA-associated TCR beta chains were found to be more clonally expanded and to have lower generation probabilities than equally common non-associated chains. Because some donors lacked HLA typing at each locus, the association tests relied only on the typed subset.

In total, around 600 healthy bone marrow donors made up the cohort. At the time of sampling, all cohort members were nominally healthy, though unrecorded immune exposures were likely present. The donor was CMV seropositive and belonged to the group of 270 or so seropositive cohort members. Every donor gave a peripheral blood sample, and the peripheral blood mononuclear cells from that sample were used for TCR beta sequencing. Genomic DNA extraction from the blood cell samples was performed with the Qiagen DNeasy Blood Extraction Kit. V is cut by 3 bases and J by 2 bases, and the space between the germline ends is 13 bases. The CDR3 runs 15 amino acids, cysteine and phenylalanine included. Solely the CDR3 DNA is kept, with 45 bases framed from the first base. Sequences MNHEY (CDR1) and SMNVEV (CDR2) are obtained from the germline V gene (reference sequence). This clone was recorded a few times. It lacks a known antigen. The input lacks base qualities; no much larger clone sits a single base away.

The sequence was obtained from a man aged 30 to 45 in good health and CMV-seropositive. The V and J genes are TRBV27 and TRBJ1-1, with the D segment identity uncertain. The sequenced sample was PBMCs. The CDR3 region: CASSFSPTGNTEAFF. The DNA sequence follows: TGTGCCAGCAGTTTTTCTCCCACGGGAAACACTGAAGCTTTCTTT.